This T cell receptor (beta chain) was recorded in a study of blood T cell repertoires in COVID-19 (TCRdb year 2020). Study-level background: Samples covering the acute and convalescent phases of COVID-19 were provided by collaborators in the United States, Italy and Spain. The samples were drawn from the first 160 participants of the ongoing ImmuneRACE study and from 1,254 subjects provided by 6 global collaborators. HLA class I and class II types, where available, came from metadata supplied by the sample provider rather than from assay-based typing. The repertoires were released in a freely available public database meant as a resource for research on the immune response to SARS-CoV-2. Subjects who had been exposed to COVID-19, were actively infected with it, or had recovered from it provided the deeply sampled blood TCRbeta repertoires that made up the dataset. Nearly every sample came with metadata listing a de-identified subject ID, COVID-19 status, age in years and sex. The material from the prospective study consisted of cDNA or gDNA derived from T cells, B-cell-depleted T cells, or PBMCs. The research as a whole found: The amount of clinical and demographic metadata varied by source and participant and was provided uncurated.

Details on this clone: Its antigen has not been determined. No base qualities exist here, and no much larger clone lies one base off it.

TCRbeta CDR3 regions were amplified from genomic DNA by means of the immunoSEQ Assay, a bias-controlled multiplex PCR. The source study handled its data this way. The number of nucleated cells in each sample was estimated by amplification of reference gene primers within the assay. Sequence reads were collapsed and filtered to measure the absolute abundance of every unique TCRbeta CDR3 rearrangement. For each sample, productive Simpson clonality was calculated by taking the square root of Simpson's diversity index across productive rearrangements. This immuneACCESS table, as held by TCRdb, lists in-frame sequences with V and J called but not all clones. Of the missing ones, under half trace to an unresolved V gene in checked studies; the others have no known cause. D and trimming were read from the DNA, whereas the V and J calls and clone size are those reported in that table. This sample is represented by fewer than 200,000 clones; nearly 90% of them were singletons. Of the sample, about 22% falls within the top ten clones.

Collaborating institutions collected whole blood in K2EDTA tubes following their own protocols. For TCRbeta analysis, collaborators shipped samples in one of three forms: frozen whole blood, isolated PBMCs, or DNA extracted from either of those sample types. Material for sequencing was peripheral blood. This TCR was sampled from a man in his 60s with active or convalescent COVID-19.

The CDR3: CSVGRGKETQYF. The DNA sequence is given as TGCAGCGTGGGAAGGGGGAAAGAGACCCAGTACTTC. The chain employs TRBV29-1 and TRBJ2-5; the D gene is possibly TRBD1, with 6 bases matching. The V and J ends are trimmed by 6 bases and 3 bases, leaving 11 bases between them. CDR3 length: 12 amino acids, cysteine to phenylalanine. This entry keeps only the CDR3 DNA: 36 bases, framed from base 1. CDR1 and CDR2, per the germline V gene, are SQVTM and ANQGSEA.